This entry describes one T cell receptor (beta chain). Its antigen is not known. Germline V gene sequence: CDR1 SNHLY, CDR2 FYNNEI. The CDR3 is made up of 15 amino acids. V shed 5 bases and J 3 bases; nucleotides not matched to a gene: 3. The method was immunoSEQ multiplex PCR; TCRdb's version includes in-frame clones alone and lacks a portion of them. The sample lists about 80,000 clones, approximately 88% occurring once. The data stem from a study of graft-versus-host responses after intestinal transplantation. Points from the study as a whole: Within the allografts of patients who had graft-donor T cell macrochimerism, graft-versus-host to host-versus-graft clonal ratios were high.

This receptor was obtained from a human donor who received an intestinal transplant. This chain uses TRBV2 with TRBJ2-1, with 11 positions matching TRBD2. The starting material was unstimulated CD4+ T cells sorted from spleen or lymph node cells, obtained before intestinal transplant. CDR3 DNA: TGTGCCAGCAGTACCCTAGCGGGGGGCTACAATGAGCAGTTCTTC. As protein: CASSTLAGGYNEQFF.